This T cell receptor (beta chain) came from a study of metastatic and nonmetastatic thyroid tumors. Study-level background: A comparison of repertoires was made across blood and tumor or nodule tissue from malignant and benign thyroid patients. Study outcomes and limitations: Reported TCR beta diversity, measured in blood and tumor, was significantly higher for malignant thyroid tumors than for benign nodules.

Each patient went into thyroid surgery without having received any treatment. V lost 3 bases, J lost 0 bases, and 7 bases lay in between. The CDR3 length is 14 residues. The germline CDR1 and CDR2 sequences are MRHNA and SNTAGT. This clone showed up just a few times. Antigen: not known. How the authors handled the data: A distant-metastasis classifier for papillary thyroid cancer was built using CDR3 differences across clinicopathological groups. Using MiXCR, TCRdb reanalyzed the PCR reads. TCRdb, not the authors, supplied the V and J calls. The data show around 64,000 clones, just over 4% seen once. The TCR originated in a female donor with papillary thyroid cancer or a benign thyroid nodule (not recorded which). Some clones in this sample may be carry-over from other donors' samples. The chain uses TRBV6-4 and TRBJ2-3; maybe TRBD2 (6 bases). The sequencing sample was made of blood. In DNA form, the CDR3 reads TGTGCCAGCAGTGAAAGCGGGAGCACAGATACGCAGTATTTT. Its protein product is CASSESGSTDTQYF.